This TCR beta chain was observed in a study of T cell changes during pregnancy in multiple sclerosis. Produced via immunoSEQ multiplex PCR; TCRdb's table is partial and in-frame only. The data contain 28,000 or so clones, around nine tenths of them seen just once; the ten biggest clones take up 5% to 7.5%. Germline CDR1 reads KGHSY; CDR2 reads FQNENV. Deletions cut 1 base from V and 6 bases from J, with 20 bases between. The CDR3 consists of 17 residues. This specimen was CD8+ T cells from peripheral blood mononuclear cells, taken before pregnancy. The gene calls are TRBV16 and TRBJ2-3; D might be TRBD2 (6 bases). The sequence derives from a female donor with multiple sclerosis, enrolled in a pregnancy study. CDR3 in amino acids: CASSQFRGEVLVDTQYF. The CDR3 region has the DNA TGTGCCAGCAGCCAATTCCGAGGGGAGGTCCTCGTTGATACGCAGTATTTT.